The source of this T cell receptor beta chain is a study of cytomegalovirus exposure and HLA in healthy donors. From germline, CDR1 is MNHEY and CDR2 SVGAGI. V was cut by 5 bases and J by 0 bases, with 8 bases left in between. This CDR3 is 14 amino acids long. The PCR used 60 Vbeta and 13 Jbeta primers. Generated by immunoSEQ multiplex PCR, the TCRdb table keeps only in-frame clones and is missing some. Of about 150,000 clones listed, roughly 80% are singletons. The source is a man aged 18 to 30 in good health and CMV-seronegative. The specimen sequenced was PBMCs. The chain combines TRBV6-5 with TRBJ1-3, with D unresolved. The CDR3 coding sequence is TGTGCCAGCAGTCACCGGGGCTCTGGAAACACCATATATTTT. It translates to CASSHRGSGNTIYF.